This entry lists 16 T cell receptor beta chains sequenced from one sample in a study of T cells in localized non-small cell lung cancer. Some clones are missing from TCRdb's copy, which holds only in-frame ones; the method was immunoSEQ multiplex PCR. The data hold about 26,000 clones, with about 85% observed a single time. Source: peripheral blood, taken before any cancer treatment. The source of these receptors is a female donor at least 60 years old with stage II squamous cell lung carcinoma.

The V gene is TRBV7-2, the J gene TRBJ2-3, with 9 bases fitting TRBD2. The CDR3 consists of 16 residues. Germline V gene sequence: CDR1 SGHTA, CDR2 FQGNSA. The J segment lost 0 bases and the V segment lost 1 base, leaving 2 bases of the junction unmatched. The CDR3 DNA reads TGTGCCAGCAGCTTAGGGGCGGGAGGGAGCACAGATACGCAGTATTTT. Translation: CASSLGAGGSTDTQYF.

The V and J genes are TRBV21-1 and TRBJ1-2. TRBV21-1 is marked as a pseudogene. CDR3 length: 16 residues. The CDR3: CASSKGGTQGFYGYTF. CDR3 DNA: TGTGCCAGCAGCAAAGGGGGGACTCAGGGATTCTATGGCTACACCTTC.

The chain has TRBV6-6 and TRBJ2-4; a weak D match, TRBD2 (5 bases). The CDR3 consists of 14 residues. The V gene's germline CDR1 is MNHNY and CDR2 SVGAGI (reference sequence). Trimming left V 6 bases short and J 6 bases short, with 15 bases between. The CDR3 protein is CASSSPSLRNIQYF. CDR3 DNA sequence: TGTGCCAGCAGCTCCCCTAGCTTGAGAAACATTCAGTACTTC.

V and J are TRBV5-4 and TRBJ2-1; D may be TRBD1 (5 bases). The CDR3 spans 16 residues. The germline gives CDR1 SGHNT, CDR2 YYREEE (reference sequence). Trimming pared 5 bases from V and 0 bases from J, leaving 15 bases between. CDR3 loop: CASSSGARTSYNEQFF. The CDR3 DNA reads as TGTGCCAGCAGTTCTGGGGCTAGGACCTCCTACAATGAGCAGTTCTTC.

V usage is TRBV19 and J usage is TRBJ2-2; D gene ambiguous. The CDR3 sequence is 14 residues long. V shed 4 bases and J shed 5 bases, with 11 bases lying between them. CDR1 and CDR2 from the germline V gene are LNHDA and SQIVND (reference sequence). The CDR3 DNA reads as TGTGCCAGTAGTAACGTGGGGATAACCGGGGAGCTGTTTTTT. Translated, it gives CASSNVGITGELFF.

This clone was observed a single time. CDR3 bases: TGTGCCAGCAATCCTAGCGGGGGAGGTACGCAGTATTTT. As protein: CASNPSGGGTQYF. The rearrangement joins TRBV28 to TRBJ2-3, with 10 bases lining up with TRBD2. The CDR3 spans 13 residues. With 7 bases clipped from V and 8 bases from J, the junction kept 6 bases outside the gene matches. Germline V gene lookup returns CDR1 MDHEN and CDR2 SYDVKM.

This clone is a singleton in its sample. This chain's CDR3 is CASSQQNRAANYGYTF. DNA of the CDR3: TGCGCCAGCAGCCAACAAAACAGGGCAGCTAACTATGGCTACACCTTC. J is TRBJ1-2 and V is TRBV4-3; tentatively, D is TRBD1 (6 bases). Trimming shortened V by 2 bases and J by 0 bases, and 13 bases separated the two germline ends. The CDR3 is 16 amino acids. Germline-derived CDR1 and CDR2 are LGHNA and YSLEER.

The chain carries TRBV5-6 and TRBJ2-7; 12 bases agree with TRBD2. Germline CDR1 reads SGHDT; CDR2 reads YYEEEE. Trimming removed 3 bases from V and 5 bases from J; junction bases left unmatched: 3. The CDR3 is made up of 14 amino acids. The CDR3 DNA reads as TGTGCCAGCAGCTCTTGGACTAGCGGGGACGAGCAGTACTTC. Translation gives CASSSWTSGDEQYF.

The genes are TRBV29-1 and TRBJ2-3, with 8 bases matching TRBD2. CDR3 length: 15 residues. Germline-derived CDR1 and CDR2 are SQVTM and ANQGSEA. Losses at the gene ends were 6 bases for V and 5 bases for J; bases not matched to a gene: 13. The CDR3 DNA sequence: TGCAGCGTCCTCCGGGCGGGGGGAGTCGGAGATACGCAGTATTTT. It specifies CSVLRAGGVGDTQYF.

CDR3: CASSVGTGGDTDTQYF. The CDR3 region has the DNA TGTGCCAGCAGCGTGGGGACAGGGGGCGACACAGATACGCAGTATTTT. The J gene is TRBJ2-3, the V gene TRBV11-2; 12 nucleotides agree with TRBD1. The J segment lost 2 bases and the V segment lost 5 bases, leaving 5 bases of the junction unmatched. CDR1 SGHAT and CDR2 FQNNGV come from the germline V gene. The CDR3 sequence is 16 residues long.

The V call is TRBV7-9, the J call TRBJ1-5; 7 nucleotides line up with TRBD1. The trim removed 4 bases at V and 0 bases at J, leaving 9 bases unmatched. The germline gives CDR1 SEHNR, CDR2 FQNEAQ (reference sequence). The CDR3 length is 17 residues. The CDR3 nucleotides are TGTGCCAGCAGCTCCGGGACAGCTTCTTATAGCAATCAGCCCCAGCATTTT. Translation: CASSSGTASYSNQPQHF.

The chain employs TRBV11-2 and TRBJ2-3, with 9 bases identical to TRBD2. V lost 0 bases to trimming and J lost 0 bases; unmatched junction nucleotides: 13. From germline, CDR1 is SGHAT and CDR2 FQNNGV. The CDR3 covers 20 residues. DNA of the CDR3: TGTGCCAGCAGCTTAGAAGGAGCGGGAGGCTACTTAGGGAGCACAGATACGCAGTATTTT. Its translation: CASSLEGAGGYLGSTDTQYF.

The chain carries TRBV18 and TRBJ2-6, with 10 bases lining up with TRBD1. The CDR3 length is 18 residues. The J segment lost 3 bases and the V segment lost 3 bases, leaving 8 bases of the junction unmatched. Per germline, CDR1 KGHSH and CDR2 LQKENI. Here the CDR3 reads CASSPGTGESYGANVLTF. In DNA, the CDR3 is TGTGCCAGCTCACCTGGGACAGGGGAGTCGTATGGGGCCAACGTCCTGACTTTC.

V usage is TRBV11-3 and J usage is TRBJ2-3; 7 bases line up with TRBD1. The germline CDR1 and CDR2 sequences are SGHNT and YENEEA. The V and J ends lost 4 bases and 6 bases, in that order; junction bases with no gene match: 13. This CDR3 comprises 16 residues. The CDR3 region is CASSSDYTGDGDTQYF. In DNA form, the CDR3 reads TGTGCCAGCAGCTCCGACTACACAGGGGACGGTGATACGCAGTATTTT.

This chain uses TRBV9 with TRBJ2-2; 7 nucleotides align to TRBD2. V shed 0 bases, J shed 4 bases, and the junction held 6 bases outside the gene matches. Per germline, CDR1 SGDLS and CDR2 YYNGEE. The CDR3 has 16 amino acids. The DNA for the CDR3 is TGTGCCAGCAGCGTAGGGGCGGGAGTGGGCACCGGGGAGCTGTTTTTT. It is translated as CASSVGAGVGTGELFF.

This clone was seen only a few times. V is TRBV9 and J is TRBJ2-3; 7 bases are a match to TRBD2. V gave up 0 bases and J gave up 0 bases; unmatched junction bases: 1. This CDR3 contains 15 residues. The germline CDR1 and CDR2 sequences are SGDLS and YYNGEE. CDR3 sequence (DNA): TGTGCCAGCAGCGTAGCAGCGGGAAGCACAGATACGCAGTATTTT. Residues: CASSVAAGSTDTQYF.